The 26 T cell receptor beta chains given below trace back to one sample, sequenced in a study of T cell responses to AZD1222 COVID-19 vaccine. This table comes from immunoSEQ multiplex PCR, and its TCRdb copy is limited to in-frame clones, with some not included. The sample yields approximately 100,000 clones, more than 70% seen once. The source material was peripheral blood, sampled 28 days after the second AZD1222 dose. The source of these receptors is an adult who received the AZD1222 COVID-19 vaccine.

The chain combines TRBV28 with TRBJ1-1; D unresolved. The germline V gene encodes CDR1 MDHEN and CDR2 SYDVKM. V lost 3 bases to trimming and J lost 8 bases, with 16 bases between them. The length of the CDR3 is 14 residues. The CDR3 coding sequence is TGTGCCAGCAGTTTCCTATCGCCGCAAAGAGAAGCTTTCTTT. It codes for CASSFLSPQREAFF.

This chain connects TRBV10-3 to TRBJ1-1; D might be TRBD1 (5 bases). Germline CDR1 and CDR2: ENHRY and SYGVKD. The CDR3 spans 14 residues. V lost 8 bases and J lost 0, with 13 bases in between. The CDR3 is CAIASGDLNTEAFF. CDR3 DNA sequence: TGTGCCATCGCTTCTGGGGACCTGAACACTGAAGCTTTCTTT.

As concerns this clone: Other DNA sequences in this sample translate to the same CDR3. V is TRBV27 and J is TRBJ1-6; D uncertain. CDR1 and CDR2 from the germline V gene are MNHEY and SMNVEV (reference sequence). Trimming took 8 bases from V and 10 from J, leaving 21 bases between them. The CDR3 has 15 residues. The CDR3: CASGSWAGGSSPLHF. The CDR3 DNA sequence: TGTGCCAGCGGCTCGTGGGCGGGAGGATCGTCACCCCTCCACTTT.

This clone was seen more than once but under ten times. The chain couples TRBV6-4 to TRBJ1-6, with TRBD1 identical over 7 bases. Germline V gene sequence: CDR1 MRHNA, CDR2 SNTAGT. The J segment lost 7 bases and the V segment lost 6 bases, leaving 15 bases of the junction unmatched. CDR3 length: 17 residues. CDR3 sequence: CASRENPGGVGNSPLHF. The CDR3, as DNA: TGTGCCAGCAGGGAAAATCCAGGGGGAGTTGGGAATTCACCCCTCCACTTT.

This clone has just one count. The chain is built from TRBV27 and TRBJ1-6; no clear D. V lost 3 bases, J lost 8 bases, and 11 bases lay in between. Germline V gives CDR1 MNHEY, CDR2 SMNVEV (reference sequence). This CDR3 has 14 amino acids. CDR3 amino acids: CASSFQSGDSPLHF. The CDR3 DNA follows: TGTGCCAGCAGTTTCCAGTCGGGAGATTCACCCCTCCACTTT.

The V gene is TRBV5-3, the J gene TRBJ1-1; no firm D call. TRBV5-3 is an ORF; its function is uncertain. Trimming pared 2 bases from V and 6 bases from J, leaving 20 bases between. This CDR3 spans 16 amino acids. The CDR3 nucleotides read TGTGCCAGAAGCTTTGGGCCTAAGGAGGAGTCAGCTGAAGCTTTCTTT. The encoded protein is CARSFGPKEESAEAFF.

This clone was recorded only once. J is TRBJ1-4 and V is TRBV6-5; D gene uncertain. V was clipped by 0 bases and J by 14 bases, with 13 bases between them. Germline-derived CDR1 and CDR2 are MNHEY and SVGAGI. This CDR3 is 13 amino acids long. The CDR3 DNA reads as TGTGCCAGCAGTTACTCGAGGGCTAGTAGGCTGTTTTTT. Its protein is CASSYSRASRLFF.

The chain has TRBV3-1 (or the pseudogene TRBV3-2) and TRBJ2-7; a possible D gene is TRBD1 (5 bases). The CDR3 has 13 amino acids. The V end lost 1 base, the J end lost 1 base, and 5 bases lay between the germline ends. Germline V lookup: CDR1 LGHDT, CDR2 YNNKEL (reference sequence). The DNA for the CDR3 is TGTGCCAGCAGCCAAGGACAGTCCTACGAGCAGTACTTC. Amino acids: CASSQGQSYEQYF.

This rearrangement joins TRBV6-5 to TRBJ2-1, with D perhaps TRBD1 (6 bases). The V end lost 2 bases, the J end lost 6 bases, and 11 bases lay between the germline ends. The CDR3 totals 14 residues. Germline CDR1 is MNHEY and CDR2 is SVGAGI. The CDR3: CASSYVGQVNEQFF. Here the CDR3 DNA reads TGTGCCAGCAGTTACGTGGGACAAGTCAATGAGCAGTTCTTC.

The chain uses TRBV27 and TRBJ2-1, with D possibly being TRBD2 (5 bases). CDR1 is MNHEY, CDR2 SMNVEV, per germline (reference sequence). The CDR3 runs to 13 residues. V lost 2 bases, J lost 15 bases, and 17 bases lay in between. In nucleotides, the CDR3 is TGTGCCAGCAGTTTACGGCCTAGCAAAAAAGGGTTCTTC. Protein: CASSLRPSKKGFF.

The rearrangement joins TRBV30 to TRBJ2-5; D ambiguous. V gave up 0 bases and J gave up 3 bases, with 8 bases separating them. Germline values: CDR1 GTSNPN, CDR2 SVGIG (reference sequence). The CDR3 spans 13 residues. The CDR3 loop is CAWSVRQKETQYF. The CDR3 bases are TGTGCCTGGAGTGTACGCCAAAAAGAGACCCAGTACTTC. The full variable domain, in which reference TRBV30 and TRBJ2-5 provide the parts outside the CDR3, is SQTIHQWPATLVQPVGSPLSLECTVEGTSNPNLYWYRQAAGRGLQLLFYSVGIGQISSEVPQNLSASRPQDRQFILSSKKLLLSDSGFYLCAWSVRQKETQYFGPGTRLLVL.

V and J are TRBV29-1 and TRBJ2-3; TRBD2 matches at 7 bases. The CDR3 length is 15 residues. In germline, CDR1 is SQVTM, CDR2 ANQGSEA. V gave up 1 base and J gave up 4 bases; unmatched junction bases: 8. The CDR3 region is CSVEASTSSSDTQYF. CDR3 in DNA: TGCAGCGTTGAAGCCTCGACTAGCTCCTCAGATACGCAGTATTTT.

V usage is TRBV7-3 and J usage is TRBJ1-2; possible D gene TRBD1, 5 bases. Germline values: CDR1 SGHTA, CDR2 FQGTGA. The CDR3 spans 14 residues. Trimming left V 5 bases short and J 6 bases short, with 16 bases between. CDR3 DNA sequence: TGTGCCAGCAGCCCCGGGACCGGGAGACATGGCTACACCTTC. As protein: CASSPGTGRHGYTF.

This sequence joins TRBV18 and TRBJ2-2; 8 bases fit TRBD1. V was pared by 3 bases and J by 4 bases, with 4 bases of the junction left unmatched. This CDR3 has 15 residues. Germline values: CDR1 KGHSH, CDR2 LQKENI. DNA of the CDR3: TGTGCCAGCTCACCGCGGACAGGGAGCACCGGGGAGCTGTTTTTT. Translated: CASSPRTGSTGELFF.

CDR3 sequence: CASRRIPTDTQYF. CDR3 sequence (DNA): TGTGCCAGCAGAAGGATACCCACAGATACGCAGTATTTT. The chain links TRBV14 to TRBJ2-3; D gene uncertain. This CDR3 is 13 amino acids long. CDR1 is SGHDN and CDR2 is FVKESK in the germline V gene. Trimming pared 6 bases from V and 2 bases from J, leaving 9 bases between. Looking up the rest from reference TRBV14 and TRBJ2-3 gives the full variable domain: EAGVTQFPSHSVIEKGQTVTLRCDPISGHDNLYWYRRVMGKEIKFLLHFVKESKQDESGMPNNRFLAERTGGTYSTLKVQPAELEDSGVYFCASRRIPTDTQYFGPGTRLTVL.

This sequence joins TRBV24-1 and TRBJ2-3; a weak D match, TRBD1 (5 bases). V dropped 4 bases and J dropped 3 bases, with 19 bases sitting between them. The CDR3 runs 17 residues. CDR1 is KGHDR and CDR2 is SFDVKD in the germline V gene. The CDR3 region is CATSDPGAGFKTDTQYF. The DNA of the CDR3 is TGTGCCACCAGTGACCCGGGTGCAGGGTTCAAAACAGATACGCAGTATTTT.

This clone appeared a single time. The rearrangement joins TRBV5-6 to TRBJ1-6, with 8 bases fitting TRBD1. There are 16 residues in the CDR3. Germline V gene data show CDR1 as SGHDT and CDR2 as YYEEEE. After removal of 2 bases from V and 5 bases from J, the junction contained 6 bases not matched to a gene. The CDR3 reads CASSFDRGAHNSPLHF. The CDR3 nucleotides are TGTGCCAGCAGCTTTGACAGGGGCGCTCATAATTCACCCCTCCACTTT. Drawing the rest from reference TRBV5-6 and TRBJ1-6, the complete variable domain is DAGVTQSPTHLIKTRGQQVTLRCSPKSGHDTVSWYQQALGQGPQFIFQYYEEEERQRGNFPDRFSGHQFPNYSSELNVNALLLGDSALYLCASSFDRGAHNSPLHFGNGTRLTVT.

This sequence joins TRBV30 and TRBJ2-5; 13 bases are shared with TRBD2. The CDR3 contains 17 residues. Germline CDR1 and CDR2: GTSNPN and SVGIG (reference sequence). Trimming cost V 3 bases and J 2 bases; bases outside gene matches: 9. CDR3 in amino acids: CAWSPTRTSGRQETQYF. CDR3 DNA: TGTGCCTGGAGCCCGACCAGGACTAGCGGGAGACAAGAGACCCAGTACTTC.

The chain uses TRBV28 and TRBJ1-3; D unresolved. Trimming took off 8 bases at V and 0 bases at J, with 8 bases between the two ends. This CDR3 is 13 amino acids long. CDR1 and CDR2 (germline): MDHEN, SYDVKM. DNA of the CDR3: TGTGCCAGCGGACCAAACTCTGGAAACACCATATATTTT. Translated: CASGPNSGNTIYF.

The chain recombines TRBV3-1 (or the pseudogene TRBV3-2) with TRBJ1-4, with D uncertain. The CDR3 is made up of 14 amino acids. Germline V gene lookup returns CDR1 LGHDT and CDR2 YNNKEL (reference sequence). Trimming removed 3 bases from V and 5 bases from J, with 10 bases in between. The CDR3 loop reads CASSQGSHNEKLFF. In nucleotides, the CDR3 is TGTGCCAGCAGCCAGGGCAGCCACAATGAAAAACTGTTTTTT.

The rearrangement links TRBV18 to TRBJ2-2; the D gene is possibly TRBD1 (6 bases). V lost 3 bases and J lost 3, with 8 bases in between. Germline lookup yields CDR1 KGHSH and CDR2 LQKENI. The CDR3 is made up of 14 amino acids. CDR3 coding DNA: TGTGCCAGCTCACCGGACAGCTACACCGGGGAGCTGTTTTTT. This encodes CASSPDSYTGELFF.

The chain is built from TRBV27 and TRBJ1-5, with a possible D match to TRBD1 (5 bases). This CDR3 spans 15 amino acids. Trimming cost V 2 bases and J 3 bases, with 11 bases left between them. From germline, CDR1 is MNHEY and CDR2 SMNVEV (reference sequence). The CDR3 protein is CASSLGGRDNQPQHF. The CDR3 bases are TGTGCCAGCAGTTTAGGGGGACGGGACAATCAGCCCCAGCATTTT.

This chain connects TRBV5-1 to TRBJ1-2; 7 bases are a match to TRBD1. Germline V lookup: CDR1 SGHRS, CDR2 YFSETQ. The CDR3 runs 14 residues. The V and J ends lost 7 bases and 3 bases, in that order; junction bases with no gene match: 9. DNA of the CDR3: TGCGCCAGCGGGGGGACAGTTCGTGACTATGGCTACACCTTC. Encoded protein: CASGGTVRDYGYTF.

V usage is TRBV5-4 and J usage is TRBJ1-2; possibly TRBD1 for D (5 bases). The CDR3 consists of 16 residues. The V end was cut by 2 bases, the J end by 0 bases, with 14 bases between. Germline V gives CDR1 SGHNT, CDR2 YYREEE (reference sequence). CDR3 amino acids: CASSLPPGTTNYGYTF. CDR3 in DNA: TGTGCCAGCAGCTTACCCCCCGGGACCACTAACTATGGCTACACCTTC.

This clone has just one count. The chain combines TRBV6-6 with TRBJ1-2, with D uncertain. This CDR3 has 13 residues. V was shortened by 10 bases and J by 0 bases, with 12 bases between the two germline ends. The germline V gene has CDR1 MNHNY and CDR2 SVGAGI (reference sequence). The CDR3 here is CANGRGANYGYTF. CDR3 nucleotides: TGTGCCAACGGACGCGGAGCTAACTATGGCTACACCTTC.

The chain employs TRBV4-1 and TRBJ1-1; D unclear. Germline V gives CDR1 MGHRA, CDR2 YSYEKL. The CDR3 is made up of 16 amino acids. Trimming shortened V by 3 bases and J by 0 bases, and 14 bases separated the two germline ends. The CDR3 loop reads CASSQAPPAMNTEAFF. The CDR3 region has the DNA TGCGCCAGCAGCCAGGCCCCCCCGGCGATGAACACTGAAGCTTTCTTT.